This T cell receptor beta chain was retrieved from a study of monozygotic twins with inflammatory bowel disease (dated by TCRdb to about 2019). In the study overall: A total of approximately 30 monozygotic twin pairs were included in the full study, comprising nine German pairs (four IBD-concordant, five IBD-discordant) and 19 IBD-discordant Danish pairs. The search for disease-associated traits relied mainly on comparing IBD patients with their genetically identical healthy co-twins within discordant pairs. Each individual had, on average, about 151 000 unique TCRalpha sequences and 181 000 unique TCRbeta sequences available for analysis.

Overall study outcomes, separate from this receptor: A decrease in TCRbeta repertoire diversity, as measured by inverse Simpson index, was observed in IBD patients compared with their healthy co-twins. The results gave no support for a single strong signal or clonotype linked to IBD. Because patients were on differing immunosuppressive treatments, the repertoires may have picked up extra background noise and inter-individual variability. Compared with healthy twins, IBD patients shared fewer clonotypes with other individuals, and the difference was most pronounced in patients with signs of disease activity. The analysis was unable to tell apart different T cell subtypes. Concordant and discordant twins showed no difference in repertoire similarity, possibly because of limited statistical power.

Via the germline V gene, CDR1 is MNHEY and CDR2 SVGAGI. CDR3 length: 14 amino acids, cysteine to phenylalanine. The DNA is unrecorded. Library preparation used 5' RACE. Each TCR library was prepared from about 4,000 ng of total RNA. cDNA was synthesized with SMARTScribe reverse transcriptase in eight separate reactions per sample. During cDNA synthesis, template switching was used to introduce unique molecular identifiers that contained a 6-nucleotide sample barcode. Two nested PCRs of around 15 and 10 cycles amplified the TCRalpha and TCRbeta cDNA, and bead purification followed each PCR. Before amplification, the cDNA was treated with uracil DNA-glycosylase and purified using the QIAquick PCR purification kit. The second PCR was the step at which Illumina TruSeq-compatible adapters and sample-specific barcodes were added. Library quality and concentration were assessed using TapeStation and Qubit, and 5 to 6 ng of each library was pooled. Sequencing of pooled libraries was carried out on an Illumina HiSeq2500 single-index Rapid Run using 2 x 100 bp reads and custom sequencing primers. The source study handled its data this way. PCR and sequencing errors were corrected by UMI-based consensus assembly using MiGEC version 1.2.6. MiXCR version 2.1.1 was used for V(D)J alignment, clonotype assembly and CDR3 extraction. To normalise gene usage, clonotype sharing and MAIT/NKT TCR abundance, the analysis used the top 1000, 10 000 and 20 000 clonotypes per sample. After downsampling to 27 000 UMIs, diversity was calculated as the inverse Simpson index using the vegan R package. Statistical testing used paired Mann-Whitney U tests on the discordant twin pairs and applied Benjamini-Hochberg correction for multiple testing. TCRdb reprocessed the sequencing reads and holds a single record per CDR3 protein sequence, with no DNA. None of the V and J calls come from the authors' own analysis; TCRdb made them. This sample's table has entries for a few hundred thousand distinct CDR3 sequences. The top ten constitute less than 2% of the sample.

From each donor, a roughly 2.3 ml peripheral blood sample was collected into PAXgene tubes and stored at -80 degrees C. Without any T cell sorting, total RNA was extracted from whole blood using the PAXgene blood miRNA kit on an automated QIAcube. Peripheral blood from monozygotic twin pairs who were concordant or discordant for inflammatory bowel disease underwent deep TCRalpha and TCRbeta repertoire profiling using unique molecular barcoding. For every twin pair, smoking habits were documented, and each individual was categorised as a current, former or never smoker. About this clonotype itself: Which antigen it targets is not known.

The V and J genes are TRBV6-5 and TRBJ1-1. Specimen: blood. This sequence was found in a human donor with ulcerative colitis or Crohn's disease, or a healthy co-twin of an affected twin (not recorded which). The CDR3: CASSYGGTNTEAFF.